These 19 T cell receptor beta chains were sequenced from one sample in a study of human CD8 memory T cell subsets. Investigators built TCR beta libraries using UMI-labeled 5' RACE. TCRdb re-analyzed the 5' RACE reads; it lists each CDR3 protein once, without DNA. Its table lists roughly 12,000 distinct CDR3 sequences. Source material: CD8+ T cells from PBMCs. The receptors here all came from a human donor in good health.

The chain recombines TRBV29-1 with TRBJ2-3; without DNA, the TCRdb call of TRBD1 cannot be checked. The CDR3 runs to 15 residues. The germline CDR1 and CDR2 sequences are SQVTM and ANQGSEA. CDR3 loop: CSVVGTWGSADTQYF.

V gene TRBV4-1 combines with J gene TRBJ2-7. The CDR3 is 13 amino acids. CDR1 is MGHRA and CDR2 is YSYEKL in the germline V gene. The CDR3 sequence is CASSQGPTYEQYF.

The J gene is TRBJ2-7, the V gene TRBV29-1; with no DNA, the TCRdb D assignment of TRBD1 cannot be verified. CDR1 is SQVTM and CDR2 is ANQGSEA in the germline V gene. The CDR3 sequence is 13 residues long. The chain's CDR3 is CSYRPGHGYEQYF.

The genes are TRBV10-3 and TRBJ2-4; no DNA is available, so the TRBD2 call from TCRdb remains unchecked. The V gene's germline CDR1 is ENHRY and CDR2 SYGVKD. The CDR3 loop spans 18 amino acids. CDR3: CAISEFAPGTSGKNIQYF.

The J gene is TRBJ1-2, the V gene TRBV7-6; as DNA is missing, the TRBD1 call by TCRdb cannot be tested. Germline V gene sequence: CDR1 SGHVS, CDR2 FNYEAQ. The CDR3 has 16 amino acids. CDR3 sequence: CASSPGGTPGGSGYTF.

By frequency, this clonotype registers medium-sized (0.01 to 0.1%). The CDR3 here is CASSRLKRVAEAFF. The J gene is TRBJ1-1, the V gene TRBV6-2 or TRBV6-3. Per germline, CDR1 MNHEY and CDR2 SVGEGT. This CDR3 is 14 amino acids long.

The chain links TRBV7-2 to TRBJ1-1; TCRdb's assignment of TRBD1 cannot be checked, as there is no DNA. Germline CDR1 reads SGHTA; CDR2 reads FQGNSA. The CDR3 has 14 residues. CDR3 residues: CASSLTVGITEAFF.

V and J are TRBV28 and TRBJ1-5; TCRdb names TRBD1, which stays unverified in the absence of DNA. CDR1 and CDR2 from the germline V gene are MDHEN and SYDVKM. The CDR3 covers 14 residues. The CDR3 sequence is CASSPRQGGQPQHF.

The chain is built from TRBV4-1 and TRBJ1-2; TCRdb's D call of TRBD1 is untestable without DNA. The CDR3 runs 15 residues. Germline V gives CDR1 MGHRA, CDR2 YSYEKL. The CDR3 loop is CASSPSGAGGFGYTF.

This clonotype is identified as medium-sized from frequency. The chain combines TRBV6-6 with TRBJ2-7; the D gene TCRdb calls, TRBD1, cannot be checked with no DNA. This CDR3 has 13 residues. Germline CDR1 MNHNY, CDR2 SVGAGI (reference sequence). CDR3 in amino acids: CASSQGMNYEQYF.

The V gene is TRBV7-9, the J gene TRBJ2-7; TCRdb's D gene call, TRBD2, goes unchecked for lack of DNA. The V gene's germline CDR1 is SEHNR and CDR2 FQNEAQ (reference sequence). CDR3 length equals 15 residues. The CDR3 loop is CASSSPTSGGYEQYF.

The V call is TRBV29-1, the J call TRBJ2-5; the D call of TRBD2 rests on TCRdb alone, since no DNA is present to check it. The germline V gene encodes CDR1 SQVTM and CDR2 ANQGSEA. The CDR3 consists of 16 residues. The CDR3 spells CSVALGTSGGAETQYF.

V and J are TRBV28 and TRBJ2-3; the TCRdb D gene call, TRBD2, has no DNA to confirm it. CDR1 and CDR2 (germline): MDHEN, SYDVKM. The CDR3 loop spans 14 amino acids. CDR3 sequence reads: CASSPEREGDTQYF.

The chain employs TRBV7-9 and TRBJ2-1; TCRdb lists TRBD2, though no DNA is available to test this call. Looked up from germline, CDR1 is SEHNR and CDR2 is FQNEAQ (reference sequence). The CDR3 length is 15 residues. This CDR3 is CASSLVGLVDNEQFF.

The CDR3 here is CASSQRHNSYNEQFF. This chain joins TRBV23-1 and TRBJ2-1. TRBV23-1 is filed as an ORF, its function uncertain. CDR3 length: 15 amino acids.

In terms of frequency, this clonotype is medium-sized (0.01 to 0.1%). This chain uses TRBV28 with TRBJ2-1. CDR1 is MDHEN, CDR2 SYDVKM, per germline. The CDR3 consists of 15 residues. Here the CDR3 reads CASSSSSDLLGEQFF.

This sequence joins TRBV20-1 and TRBJ2-7. The germline V gene encodes CDR1 DFQATT and CDR2 SNEGSKA (reference sequence). The CDR3 loop spans 13 amino acids. The chain's CDR3 is CSQRLQSSYEQYF.

The chain combines TRBV9 with TRBJ1-2; TCRdb picks TRBD1, but there is no DNA to check that call. Germline V CDR1 and CDR2: SGDLS, YYNGEE. CDR3 length equals 13 residues. The CDR3 sequence is CASGGGQDYGYTF.

The chain is built from TRBV9 and TRBJ2-2; TCRdb reports TRBD1, a call that lacks DNA to check it against. CDR1 SGDLS and CDR2 YYNGEE come from the germline V gene. The CDR3 is 16 residues long. The CDR3 spells CASSPRQGSGTGELFF.